The entry that follows covers one T cell receptor (beta chain) sequence. Its antigen remains unknown. Germline CDR1 SGHRS, CDR2 YFSETQ. The CDR3 runs 16 residues. Trimming shortened V by 0 bases and J by 3 bases, and 12 bases separated the two germline ends. This sample was taken from a study of shared clonotypes between healthy human individuals. Study-level information: Each donor's CD8 memory used one plate, CD8 naive two, each CD4 subset three.

Study-wide results and caveats: Depth was large, yet rarefaction showed that sorted-subset sequencing was incomplete. Roughly 5.3% of naive CD4 clonotypes were common to a few donors.

CD45RO-negative cells were positively selected for CCR7, leaving out terminally differentiated effector memory CD45RA+ cells. Donation came from healthy HIV-negative adults that had no recent acute infections or vaccinations. TCRdb's table, derived via immunoSEQ multiplex PCR, lists solely in-frame clones and lacks some. The repertoire includes about 1.9 million clones, around 93% of them detected once, and 1.5% to 2% sits in the top ten. The specimen sequenced was naive CD8+ T cells from PBMCs. This TCR derives from a man younger than 30 in good health. Some clones in this sample may be carry-over from other donors' samples. The chain couples TRBV5-1 to TRBJ2-2; D possibly corresponds to TRBD2 (5 bases). The CDR3 DNA follows: TGCGCCAGCAGCTTGGGTATCGCGGGTTACACCGGGGAGCTGTTTTTT. Translated, it gives CASSLGIAGYTGELFF.